Listed here is a single T cell receptor beta chain. Its antigen is unidentified. The V segment lost 9 bases and the J segment 1 base; nucleotides outside the gene matches: 5. From germline, CDR1 is MNHEY and CDR2 SMNVEV (reference sequence). The CDR3 consists of 14 residues. The study ran its PCR with 60 Vbeta and 13 Jbeta primers. Assay used: immunoSEQ multiplex PCR; TCRdb lists only in-frame clones, some missing. The sample lists 160,000 or so clones, 65% to 90% seen once, with roughly 1.8% in the top ten. The record originates from a study of cytomegalovirus exposure and HLA in healthy donors. On the study more broadly: Of some 410 genotyped donors, roughly 81% grouped in the Caucasian-associated ancestry cluster.

Regarding the study as a whole: With later analysis, a missense DCLRE1C variant became linked to TCR beta V- and J-gene trimming. HLA alleles showed associations with some 17,000 TCR beta sequences in a later analysis, at a 0.05 false discovery rate. One later analysis reportedly identified an Asian-associated ancestry cluster that showed fewer N-insertions than the roughly 600-donor mean.

What was sequenced was PBMCs. This chain uses TRBV27 with TRBJ1-2, with 10 positions matching TRBD1. This TCR was recovered from a woman between 18 and 30 years old in good health and CMV-seronegative. Written as DNA, the CDR3 is TGTGCCAGTTCGGGACAGGGGCTTAACTATGGCTACACCTTC. Protein sequence: CASSGQGLNYGYTF.